A single sample is the source of the 5 T cell receptor beta chains below, sequenced in a study of CD8 T cells in ankylosing spondylitis. Study observations and caveats: Ankylosing spondylitis blood appeared to be characterized by a TCR beta motif of 8 or 9 highly homologous variants.

The antigens for these receptors are not known. TCRdb processed the 5' RACE reads anew with MiXCR; each CDR3 protein has one entry. The table includes about 800,000 distinct CDR3 sequences, approximately 10% detected once. The sample was blood, either unsorted or a sorted T cell fraction (not recorded which). The receptors stem from a male donor with ankylosing spondylitis.

This clonotype was observed a handful of times. This sequence joins TRBV20-1 and TRBJ2-7; the D gene could be TRBD1 or TRBD2 (6 bases each). This CDR3 region has 14 residues. V lost 5 bases to trimming and J lost 0 bases, with 14 bases between them. Germline V gene data show CDR1 as DFQATT and CDR2 as SNEGSKA (reference sequence). As DNA, the CDR3 is TGCAGTGCTTTGGGATCGGGGGCCTCCTACGAGCAGTACTTC. This encodes CSALGSGASYEQYF.

This clonotype was counted a few times. V is TRBV20-1 and J is TRBJ2-3; 8 bases are shared with TRBD1. Germline V CDR1 and CDR2: DFQATT, SNEGSKA (reference sequence). This CDR3 contains 15 residues. The V and J ends lost 6 bases and 0 bases, in that order; junction bases with no gene match: 8. In nucleotides, the CDR3 is TGCAGTGCCCTCGACAGGGGTGGGAGCACAGATACGCAGTATTTT. Encoded protein: CSALDRGGSTDTQYF.

This clonotype was counted at least ten times. This CDR3 is CASSPRRSALMNTEAFF. CDR3 DNA sequence: TGTGCCAGCAGCCCCCGCAGGTCGGCCCTCATGAACACTGAAGCTTTCTTT. This rearrangement joins TRBV9 to TRBJ1-1; D is ambiguous. This CDR3 has 17 amino acids. Trimming cost V 4 bases and J 0 bases, with 19 bases left between them. Germline CDR1 and CDR2: SGDLS and YYNGEE. Filled out from reference TRBV9 and TRBJ1-1, the complete variable domain reads DSGVTQTPKHLITATGQRVTLRCSPRSGDLSVYWYQQSLDQGLQFLIQYYNGEERAKGNILERFSAQQFPDLHSELNLSSLELGDSALYFCASSPRRSALMNTEAFFGQGTRLTVV.

The gene calls are TRBV18 and TRBJ2-7, with TRBD1 matching over 7 bases. CDR3 size: 16 residues. V shed 0 bases, J shed 5 bases, and the junction held 10 bases outside the gene matches. CDR1 is KGHSH, CDR2 LQKENI, per germline. This chain's CDR3 is CASSPPSRDSFDEQYF. CDR3 nucleotide sequence: TGTGCCAGCTCACCACCTAGCCGGGACAGTTTCGACGAGCAGTACTTC.

The chain is built from TRBV7-2 and TRBJ1-6; D unresolved. The germline V gene encodes CDR1 SGHTA and CDR2 FQGNSA. Trimming stripped 1 base from V and 4 bases from J, with 8 bases between. There are 15 residues in the CDR3. CDR3 nucleotides: TGTGCCAGCAGCTTAGGGAGCGCTTATAATTCACCCCTCCACTTT. Translating it yields CASSLGSAYNSPLHF.